Listed below are T cell receptor beta chains from one sample, sequenced in a study of early T cells in non-severe SARS-CoV-2 infection. TCRdb used MiXCR to reprocess the 5' RACE reads, holding one entry per CDR3 protein. Among around 25,000 distinct CDR3 sequences listed, 4.5% to 7% were seen once. Sequences were obtained from whole blood. The receptors were gathered from an adult who was a healthcare worker with PCR-confirmed SARS-CoV-2 infection or an uninfected control (not recorded which). Both conserved end residues are part of each CDR3. The order of the fields is CDR3 protein, CDR3 DNA, J gene, D gene, clone size, V gene. D genes are given only for firm matches. Only some rows state a clone size, as once, few, many or a class for expanded clones.

cdr3_aa: CASSFIGLAGGNTGELFF; cdr3_nt: TGTGCCAGCAGTTTTATTGGACTAGCGGGGGGAAACACCGGGGAGCTGTTTTTT; j_call: TRBJ2-2; d_call: TRBD2; clone_size: few; v_call: TRBV27
cdr3_aa: CASSQSDRAEAFF; cdr3_nt: TGTGCCAGCAGCCAATCGGATCGGGCTGAAGCTTTCTTT; j_call: TRBJ1-1; d_call: .; clone_size: few; v_call: TRBV16
cdr3_aa: CASSRPAADTQYF; cdr3_nt: TGTGCCAGCAGCCGACCCGCGGCAGATACGCAGTATTTT; j_call: TRBJ2-3; d_call: .; clone_size: .; v_call: TRBV7-2
cdr3_aa: CASSGHRTGELFF; cdr3_nt: TGTGCCAGCAGTGGGCATAGGACCGGGGAGCTGTTTTTT; j_call: TRBJ2-2; d_call: .; clone_size: many; v_call: TRBV6-5
cdr3_aa: CASSLRVMGQGGETQYF; cdr3_nt: TGTGCCAGCAGCTTGAGAGTGATGGGACAGGGAGGAGAGACCCAGTACTTC; j_call: TRBJ2-5; d_call: TRBD1; clone_size: many; v_call: TRBV5-6
cdr3_aa: CASSSRETQYF; cdr3_nt: TGTGCCAGCAGCTCCAGAGAGACCCAGTACTTC; j_call: TRBJ2-5; d_call: .; clone_size: medium-sized; v_call: TRBV12-3/TRBV12-4
cdr3_aa: CASRHPGTQVAGELFF; cdr3_nt: TGTGCCAGCAGGCATCCCGGGACCCAAGTTGCCGGGGAGCTGTTTTTT; j_call: TRBJ2-2; d_call: .; clone_size: .; v_call: TRBV5-8
cdr3_aa: CASSIGRVSGGYTF; cdr3_nt: TGTGCCAGCAGCATAGGGAGGGTTTCGGGCGGCTACACCTTC; j_call: TRBJ1-2; d_call: .; clone_size: many; v_call: TRBV12-3/TRBV12-4
cdr3_aa: CASSQTSRYNEQFF; cdr3_nt: TGTGCCAGCTCACAGACTAGTAGGTACAATGAGCAGTTCTTC; j_call: TRBJ2-1; d_call: .; clone_size: many; v_call: TRBV18
cdr3_aa: CASSLSRTGGNSNQPQHF; cdr3_nt: TGTGCCAGCTCACTCTCTCGGACAGGGGGTAATAGCAATCAGCCCCAGCATTTT; j_call: TRBJ1-5; d_call: TRBD1; clone_size: many; v_call: TRBV18
cdr3_aa: CASSSGGAWETQYF; cdr3_nt: TGTGCCAGCAGCAGCGGGGGGGCCTGGGAGACCCAGTACTTC; j_call: TRBJ2-5; d_call: TRBD2; clone_size: many; v_call: TRBV7-8
cdr3_aa: CASSIGFQETQYF; cdr3_nt: TGTGCCAGCAGTATAGGGTTCCAAGAGACCCAGTACTTC; j_call: TRBJ2-5; d_call: .; clone_size: .; v_call: TRBV2
cdr3_aa: CASSQLGLVSEQYF; cdr3_nt: TGTGCCAGCAGCCAGCTGGGGCTAGTTTCCGAGCAGTACTTC; j_call: TRBJ2-7; d_call: .; clone_size: few; v_call: TRBV28
cdr3_aa: CASSSKRTVETDTQYF; cdr3_nt: TGTGCCAGCAGTTCTAAAAGGACGGTGGAAACAGATACGCAGTATTTT; j_call: TRBJ2-3; d_call: .; clone_size: many; v_call: TRBV12-3/TRBV12-4
cdr3_aa: CSVEAGFGNTEAFF; cdr3_nt: TGCAGCGTTGAAGCGGGGTTTGGGAACACTGAAGCTTTCTTT; j_call: TRBJ1-1; d_call: .; clone_size: .; v_call: TRBV29-1
cdr3_aa: CSARGAGAVIQYF; cdr3_nt: TGCAGTGCTAGAGGTGCGGGGGCAGTCATTCAGTACTTC; j_call: TRBJ2-4; d_call: .; clone_size: few; v_call: TRBV20-1